The 6 T cell receptor beta chains presented below share a single source sample, sequenced in a study of T cell responses to AZD1222 COVID-19 vaccine. Profiling relied on immunoSEQ multiplex PCR, and the TCRdb table lists in-frame clones only, not all of them. The data hold more than 90,000 clones, with about 89% observed a single time. Sequencing was performed on peripheral blood, taken 28 days after the second AZD1222 dose. These receptors were obtained from an adult who received the AZD1222 COVID-19 vaccine.

The gene calls are TRBV6-5 and TRBJ1-1, with 7 bases aligning to TRBD1. The ends lost 6 bases at V and 7 bases at J; junction bases unmatched: 14. CDR3 size: 15 residues. CDR1 and CDR2 from the germline V gene are MNHEY and SVGAGI. The CDR3 is CASSLTYRQGSEAFF. DNA for the CDR3: TGTGCCAGCAGCCTTACCTATCGACAGGGAAGTGAAGCTTTCTTT.

This clone was found once. The rearrangement joins TRBV6-2 or TRBV6-3 to TRBJ2-2, with D maybe TRBD2 (6 bases). The CDR3 runs to 16 residues. The germline V gene has CDR1 MNHEY and CDR2 SVGEGT. Trimming took off 4 bases at V and 5 bases at J, with 17 bases between the two ends. This CDR3 reads CASSLSRDSRTGELFF. The CDR3 DNA sequence: TGTGCCAGCAGTTTATCACGGGACTCTCGGACCGGGGAGCTGTTTTTT.

J is TRBJ1-6 and V is TRBV30; a weak D match, TRBD1 (6 bases). Per germline, CDR1 GTSNPN and CDR2 SVGIG (reference sequence). This CDR3 has 16 residues. V was pared by 3 bases and J by 8 bases, with 20 bases between. This chain's CDR3 is CAWRIGGASADSPLHF. For the CDR3, the DNA is TGTGCCTGGAGGATTGGGGGCGCGTCCGCCGATTCACCCCTCCACTTT.

The chain couples TRBV2 to TRBJ2-2; no reliable D call. V was cut by 1 base and J by 5 bases, with 5 bases left in between. This CDR3 comprises 13 residues. The germline gives CDR1 SNHLY, CDR2 FYNNEI. As DNA, the CDR3 is TGTGCCAGCAGTGAAGAGGTAACCGGGGAGCTGTTTTTT. Translating it yields CASSEEVTGELFF.

This clone was observed a single time. The rearrangement uses TRBV5-1 and TRBJ1-3; TRBD1 is a possible D gene (5 bases). The CDR3 has 17 amino acids. Germline-derived CDR1 and CDR2 are SGHRS and YFSETQ. V lost 0 bases, J lost 5 bases, and 18 bases lay in between. CDR3 coding DNA: TGCGCCAGCAGCTTGGCGGGACTCACGGCGGTTCGAAACACCATATATTTT. Encoded protein: CASSLAGLTAVRNTIYF.

This chain joins TRBV27 and TRBJ1-4; TRBD1 is a possible D gene (5 bases). V was pared by 6 bases and J by 3 bases, with 11 bases between. CDR1 is MNHEY, CDR2 SMNVEV, per germline (reference sequence). The CDR3 sequence is 14 residues long. CDR3 coding DNA: TGTGCCAGCAGCCAGGGACCACCTAATGAAAAACTGTTTTTT. Its translation is CASSQGPPNEKLFF.